This T cell receptor (beta chain) was recorded in a study of T cells after posttransplantation cyclophosphamide. Repertoires were generated with immunoSEQ multiplex PCR, while TCRdb's copy carries only in-frame clones and drops some. The sample shows about 28,000 clones, 80% to 90% of them seen only once. Germline CDR1 reads SGHRS; CDR2 reads YFSETQ. The CDR3 spans 16 residues. Germline trimming cut 1 base from V and 7 bases from J; bases unmatched to any gene: 9. This TCR came from a man between 50 and 59 years old. The V and J genes are TRBV5-1 and TRBJ2-1; 9 nucleotides agree with TRBD1. Sequences were obtained from PBMCs. This CDR3 is CASSLWGTGRQNEQFF. The CDR3 region has the DNA TGCGCCAGCAGCTTGTGGGGGACAGGGAGACAGAATGAGCAGTTCTTC.